A selection of T cell receptor beta chains follows, all from one sample in a study of beta chain features in type 1 diabetes. The protocol was immunoSEQ multiplex PCR, while the TCRdb copy is restricted to in-frame clones and leaves out a portion. Of about 930,000 clones listed, 15% to 20% are singletons. Sequences were obtained from naive CD4+ T cells from blood. The receptors come from a woman younger than 35 in good health. The CDR3 runs from the conserved cysteine through the conserved F or W. The D gene is left open where the match is weak. Size is stated for part of the rows, as once, few or many counts, or as a class when the clone is expanded.

TRBJ1-2	TRBV19	NA	NA	CASRRNYGYTF	TGTGCCAGTCGGCGCAACTATGGCTACACCTTC
TRBJ2-7	TRBV6-1	few	NA	CASSEGYYEQYF	TGTGCCAGCAGTGAAGGGTACTACGAGCAGTACTTC
TRBJ2-3	TRBV10-3	NA	TRBD2	CAISPRTSTTDTQYF	TGTGCCATCAGCCCGCGGACTAGCACCACAGATACGCAGTATTTT
TRBJ1-4	TRBV4-3	NA	NA	CASSQDLGSTNEKLFF	TGCGCCAGCAGCCAAGATCTTGGCAGCACTAATGAAAAACTGTTTTTT
TRBJ1-1	TRBV7-3	few	TRBD1	CASSTGTGSAEAFF	TGTGCCAGCAGCACCGGGACAGGGAGCGCTGAAGCTTTCTTT
TRBJ2-6	TRBV5-1	few	NA	CASSLTPASANVLTF	TGCGCCAGCAGCTTGACCCCGGCCTCGGCCAACGTCCTGACTTTC
TRBJ2-5	TRBV12-5	NA	NA	CASGLVGGRTVTQTQYF	TGTGCTAGTGGTTTGGTTGGAGGAAGGACAGTCACACAGACCCAGTACTTC
TRBJ2-2	TRBV2	NA	NA	CASSESYTGELFF	TGTGCCAGCAGTGAAAGTTACACCGGGGAGCTGTTTTTT
TRBJ2-7	TRBV2	NA	NA	CASGQAAYEQYF	TGTGCCAGCGGACAAGCAGCCTACGAGCAGTACTTC
TRBJ2-7	TRBV30	few	NA	CAWSLLGIYIVQLTSYEQYF	TGTGCCTGGAGCTTGCTAGGGATATATATAGTACAGCTTACCTCCTACGAGCAGTACTTC
TRBJ2-3	TRBV5-1	NA	NA	CASSLGLPGTDTQYF	TGCGCCAGCAGCTTGGGACTACCCGGCACAGATACGCAGTATTTT
TRBJ2-1	TRBV9	few	NA	CASSPTGNSHNEQFF	TGTGCCAGCAGCCCGACCGGGAACAGCCACAATGAGCAGTTCTTC
TRBJ1-4	TRBV7-9	NA	NA	CASSEAAWGEKLFF	TGTGCCAGTTCAGAGGCAGCTTGGGGTGAAAAACTGTTTTTT
TRBJ2-3	TRBV5-1	few	TRBD2	CASTLAPGGPDTQYF	TGCGCCAGCACACTAGCGCCCGGAGGGCCAGATACGCAGTATTTT
TRBJ2-7	TRBV4-3	few	NA	CASSQSVVWTSSYEQYF	TGCGCCAGCAGCCAAAGCGTCGTATGGACAAGCTCCTACGAGCAGTACTTC
TRBJ2-1	TRBV28	NA	NA	CASRSGNYNEQFF	TGTGCCAGCAGGTCCGGGAACTACAATGAGCAGTTCTTC
TRBJ2-2	TRBV18	NA	TRBD1	CASSPRINRGANTGELFF	TGTGCCAGCTCACCACGGATAAACAGGGGAGCGAACACCGGGGAGCTGTTTTTT
TRBJ2-7	TRBV11-1	NA	NA	CASNSQGSYEQYF	TGTGCCAGCAACTCACAGGGCTCCTACGAGCAGTACTTC
TRBJ2-2	TRBV4-2	NA	TRBD2	CASSQQRGLAGRVTGELFF	TGTGCCAGCAGCCAACAAAGGGGACTAGCGGGAAGGGTGACCGGGGAGCTGTTTTTT
TRBJ2-1	TRBV28	few	TRBD2	CASSASGGRANEQFF	TGTGCCAGCAGTGCTTCAGGCGGGAGGGCCAATGAGCAGTTCTTC
TRBJ1-3	TRBV2	few	NA	CASTRQYSGNTIYF	TGTGCCAGCACGAGGCAGTACTCTGGAAACACCATATATTTT
TRBJ2-7	TRBV4-2	NA	TRBD2	CASSQGAAGGYVSDEQYF	TGTGCCAGCAGCCAAGGGGCAGCGGGAGGCTATGTTTCGGACGAGCAGTACTTC
TRBJ2-7	TRBV18	once	NA	CASSPPVSDSRVEEQYF	TGTGCCAGCTCACCACCGGTTTCTGACTCTCGAGTGGAAGAGCAGTACTTC
TRBJ2-5	TRBV18	few	NA	CASSQYQETQYF	TGTGCCAGCTCACAGTACCAAGAGACCCAGTACTTC
TRBJ1-1	TRBV5-1	NA	NA	CASRSNRAGNTEAFF	TGCGCCAGCAGGAGTAACAGGGCGGGGAACACTGAAGCTTTCTTT
TRBJ1-5	TRBV18	NA	NA	CASSPGSDQPQHF	TGTGCCAGCTCACCAGGGAGTGATCAGCCCCAGCATTTT
TRBJ1-2	TRBV11-2	few	NA	CASSLVRERGYTF	TGTGCCAGCAGCTTAGTCAGGGAGCGAGGCTACACCTTC
TRBJ1-5	TRBV4-1	NA	NA	CASSQGRVGVGNQPQHF	TGCGCCAGCAGCCAAGGAAGGGTCGGGGTTGGCAATCAGCCCCAGCATTTT